This TCR beta chain was found in a study of CD8+ T cells in alopecia areata. Notes on the study in general: Shared TCR sequences were less clear between patients than in mice, possibly partly from HLA diversity. Sequencing of scalp tissue also captures the resident alphabeta T cells of normal skin.

CD25+CD127- cells were sorted from CD4+ cells in four to six patients. Alopecia areata patients provided lesional scalp punch biopsies and peripheral blood. Sorting of PBMCs yielded the CD4+ and CD8+ T cells. In each case, RNA was isolated and then reverse transcribed into cDNA as the sequencing template. Data came from immunoSEQ multiplex PCR; TCRdb stores just in-frame clones and leaves some out. Here the sample spans about 7,500 clones, roughly 70% being singletons. This clone appeared a few times. The antigen is undetermined. From germline, CDR1 is KGHSH and CDR2 LQKENI. The V gene end was trimmed by 0 bases and the J gene end by 1 base; junction bases not matched to a gene: 10. The CDR3 totals 19 residues.

The specimen was CD4+ Tregs sorted from blood. The TCR was taken from a human donor with alopecia areata. The V gene is TRBV18, the J gene TRBJ2-4, with 9 positions matching TRBD1. The DNA of the CDR3 is TGTGCCAGCTCACCACCCTCACAGGGGGCGAAGTTGGCCAAAAACATTCAGTACTTC. This gives the protein CASSPPSQGAKLAKNIQYF.